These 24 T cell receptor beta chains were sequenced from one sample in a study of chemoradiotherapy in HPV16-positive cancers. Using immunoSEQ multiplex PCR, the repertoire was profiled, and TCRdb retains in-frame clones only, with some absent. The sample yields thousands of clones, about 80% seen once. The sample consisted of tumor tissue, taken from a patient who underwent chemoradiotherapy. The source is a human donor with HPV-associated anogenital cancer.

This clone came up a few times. CDR3 DNA sequence: TGTGCCAGCGGACGGATAGAAAACACCGGGGAGCTGTTTTTT. It codes for CASGRIENTGELFF. This rearrangement joins TRBV6-1 to TRBJ2-2; D is undetermined. Trimming took 8 bases from V and 2 from J, leaving 12 bases between them. Germline V lookup: CDR1 MNHNS, CDR2 SASEGT. CDR3 length: 14 amino acids.

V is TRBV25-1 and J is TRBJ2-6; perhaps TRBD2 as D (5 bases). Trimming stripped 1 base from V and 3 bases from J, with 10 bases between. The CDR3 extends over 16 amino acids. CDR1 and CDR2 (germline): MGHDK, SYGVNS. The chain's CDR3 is CASSEFGLDGANVLTF. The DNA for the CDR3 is TGTGCCAGCAGTGAATTCGGACTGGATGGGGCCAACGTCCTGACTTTC.

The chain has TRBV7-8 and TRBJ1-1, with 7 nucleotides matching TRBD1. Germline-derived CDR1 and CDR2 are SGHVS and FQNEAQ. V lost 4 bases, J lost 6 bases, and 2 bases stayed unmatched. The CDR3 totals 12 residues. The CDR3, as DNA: TGTGCCAGCAGCTCCGGACAGGCTGAAGCTTTCTTT. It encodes CASSSGQAEAFF.

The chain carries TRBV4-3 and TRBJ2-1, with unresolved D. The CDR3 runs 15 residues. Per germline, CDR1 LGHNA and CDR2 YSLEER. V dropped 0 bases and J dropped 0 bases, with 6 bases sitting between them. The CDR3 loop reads CASSQDVGSYNEQFF. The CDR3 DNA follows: TGCGCCAGCAGCCAAGATGTTGGCTCCTACAATGAGCAGTTCTTC.

This chain's CDR3 is CASKVIGEETQYF. CDR3 nucleotide sequence: TGTGCCAGCAAAGTGATCGGGGAAGAGACCCAGTACTTC. The chain has TRBV21-1 and TRBJ2-5; the table assigns TRBD2, which was not confirmed against the DNA. TRBV21-1 is noted as a pseudogene. This CDR3 has 13 amino acids.

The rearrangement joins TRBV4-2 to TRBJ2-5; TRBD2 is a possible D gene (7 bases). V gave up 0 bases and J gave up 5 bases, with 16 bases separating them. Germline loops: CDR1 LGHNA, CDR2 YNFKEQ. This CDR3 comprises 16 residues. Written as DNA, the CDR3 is TGTGCCAGCAGCCAAGATCCAAGGGGGGGGCCGGAGACCCAGTACTTC. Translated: CASSQDPRGGPETQYF.

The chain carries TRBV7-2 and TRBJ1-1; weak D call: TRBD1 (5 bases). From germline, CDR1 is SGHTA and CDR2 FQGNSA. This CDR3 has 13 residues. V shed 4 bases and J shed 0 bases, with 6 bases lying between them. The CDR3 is CASSSTVNTEAFF. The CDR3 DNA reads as TGTGCCAGCAGCTCGACAGTGAACACTGAAGCTTTCTTT.

This CDR3 is CASSLGDGATGELFF. The CDR3 bases are TGTGCCAGCAGCTTAGGGGACGGGGCCACCGGGGAGCTGTTTTTT. The J gene is TRBJ2-2, the V gene TRBV5-5; D is tentatively TRBD1 or TRBD2 (5 bases each). The CDR3 length is 15 residues. CDR1 is SGHKS, CDR2 YYEKEE, per germline (reference sequence). V lost 2 bases, J lost 4 bases, and 12 bases lay in between.

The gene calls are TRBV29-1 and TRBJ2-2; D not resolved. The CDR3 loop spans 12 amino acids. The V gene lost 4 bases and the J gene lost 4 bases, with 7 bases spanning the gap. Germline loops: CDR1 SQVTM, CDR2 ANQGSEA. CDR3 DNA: TGCAGCGTTGTACCCGCCACCGGGGAGCTGTTTTTT. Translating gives CSVVPATGELFF.

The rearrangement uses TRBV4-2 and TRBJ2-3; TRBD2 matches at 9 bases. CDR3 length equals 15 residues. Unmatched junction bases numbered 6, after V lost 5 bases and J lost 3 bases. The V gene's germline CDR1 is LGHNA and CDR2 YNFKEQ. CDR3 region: CASSSGGGATDTQYF. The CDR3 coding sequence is TGTGCCAGCAGCTCAGGCGGGGGGGCAACAGATACGCAGTATTTT.

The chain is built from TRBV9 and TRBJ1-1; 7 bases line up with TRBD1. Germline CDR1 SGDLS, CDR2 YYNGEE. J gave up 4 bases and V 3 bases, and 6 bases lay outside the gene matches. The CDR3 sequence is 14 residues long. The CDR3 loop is CASSAGDRGTEAFF. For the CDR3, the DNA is TGTGCCAGCAGCGCGGGGGACAGAGGCACTGAAGCTTTCTTT.

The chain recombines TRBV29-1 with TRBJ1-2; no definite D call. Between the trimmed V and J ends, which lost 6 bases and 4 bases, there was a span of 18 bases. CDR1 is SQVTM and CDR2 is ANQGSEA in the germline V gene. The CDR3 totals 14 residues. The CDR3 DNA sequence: TGCAGCGTCTCGGGTGGGGTGGTCGGCTATGGCTACACCTTC. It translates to CSVSGGVVGYGYTF.

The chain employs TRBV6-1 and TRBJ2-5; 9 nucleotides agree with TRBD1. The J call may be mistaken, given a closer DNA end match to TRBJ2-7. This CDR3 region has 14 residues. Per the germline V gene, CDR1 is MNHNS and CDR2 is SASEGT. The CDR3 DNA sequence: TGTGCCAGCGGTATGACAGGGGGAGCCTACGAGCAGTACTTC. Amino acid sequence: CASGMTGGAYEQYF.

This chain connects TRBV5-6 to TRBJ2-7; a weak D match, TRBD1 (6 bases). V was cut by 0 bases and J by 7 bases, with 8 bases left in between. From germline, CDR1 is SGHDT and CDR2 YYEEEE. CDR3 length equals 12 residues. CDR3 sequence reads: CASSLGTAEQYF. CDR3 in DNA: TGTGCCAGCAGCTTGGGGACAGCTGAGCAGTACTTC.

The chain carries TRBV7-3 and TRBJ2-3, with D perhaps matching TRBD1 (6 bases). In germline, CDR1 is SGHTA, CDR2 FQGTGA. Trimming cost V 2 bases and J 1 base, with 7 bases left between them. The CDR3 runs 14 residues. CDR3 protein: CASSLDRRTDTQYF. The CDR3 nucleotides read TGTGCCAGCAGCTTAGACAGGCGCACAGATACGCAGTATTTT.

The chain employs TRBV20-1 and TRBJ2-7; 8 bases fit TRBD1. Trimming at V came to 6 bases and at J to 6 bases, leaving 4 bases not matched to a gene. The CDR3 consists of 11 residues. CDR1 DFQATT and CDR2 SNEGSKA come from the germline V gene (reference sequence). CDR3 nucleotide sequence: TGCAGTGCCAGGACAGGGTTCGAGCAGTACTTC. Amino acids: CSARTGFEQYF.

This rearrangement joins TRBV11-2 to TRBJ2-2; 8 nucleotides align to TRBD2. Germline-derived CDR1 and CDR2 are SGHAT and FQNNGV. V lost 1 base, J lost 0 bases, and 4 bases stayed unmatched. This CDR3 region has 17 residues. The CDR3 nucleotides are TGTGCCAGCAGCTTAGGTATTAGCGGGGCGAACACCGGGGAGCTGTTTTTT. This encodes CASSLGISGANTGELFF.

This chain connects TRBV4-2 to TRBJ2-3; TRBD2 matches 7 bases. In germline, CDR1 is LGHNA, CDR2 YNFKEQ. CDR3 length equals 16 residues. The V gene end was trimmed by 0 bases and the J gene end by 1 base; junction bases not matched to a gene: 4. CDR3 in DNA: TGTGCCAGCAGCCAAGAACGTCGGGGGGGCACAGATACGCAGTATTTT. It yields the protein CASSQERRGGTDTQYF.

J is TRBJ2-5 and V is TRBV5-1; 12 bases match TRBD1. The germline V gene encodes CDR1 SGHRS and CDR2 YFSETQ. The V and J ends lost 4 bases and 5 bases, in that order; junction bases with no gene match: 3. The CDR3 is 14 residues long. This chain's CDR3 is CASSTGTGGETQYF. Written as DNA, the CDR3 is TGCGCCAGCAGCACCGGGACAGGGGGCGAGACCCAGTACTTC. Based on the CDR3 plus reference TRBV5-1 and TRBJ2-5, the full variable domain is KAGVTQTPRYLIKTRGQQVTLSCSPISGHRSVSWYQQTPGQGLQFLFEYFSETQRNKGNFPGRFSGRQFSNSRSEMNVSTLELGDSALYLCASSTGTGGETQYFGPGTRLLVL.

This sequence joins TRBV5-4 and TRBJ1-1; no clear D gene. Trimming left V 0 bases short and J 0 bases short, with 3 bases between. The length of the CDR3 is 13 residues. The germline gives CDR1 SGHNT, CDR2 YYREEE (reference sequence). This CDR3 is CASSLVVNTEAFF. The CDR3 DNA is TGTGCCAGCAGCTTGGTAGTGAACACTGAAGCTTTCTTT.

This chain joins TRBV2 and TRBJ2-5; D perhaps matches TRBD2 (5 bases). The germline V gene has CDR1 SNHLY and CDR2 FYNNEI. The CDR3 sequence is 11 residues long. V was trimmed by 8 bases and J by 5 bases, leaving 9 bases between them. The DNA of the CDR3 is TGTGCCAGCCTGGAGGTGGAGACCCAGTACTTC. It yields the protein CASLEVETQYF. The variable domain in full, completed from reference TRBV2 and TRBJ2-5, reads EPEVTQTPSHQVTQMGQEVILRCVPISNHLYFYWYRQILGQKVEFLVSFYNNEISEKSEIFDDQFSVERPDGSNFTLKIRSTKLEDSAMYFCASLEVETQYFGPGTRLLVL.

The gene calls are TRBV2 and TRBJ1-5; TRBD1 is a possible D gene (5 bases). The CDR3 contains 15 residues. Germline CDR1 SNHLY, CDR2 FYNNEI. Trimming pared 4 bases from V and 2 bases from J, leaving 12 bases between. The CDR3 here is CASSVGGVGNQPQHF. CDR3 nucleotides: TGTGCCAGCAGTGTGGGGGGGGTCGGCAATCAGCCCCAGCATTTT.

For the CDR3, the DNA is TGTGCCATCGGCGACAGGGAGAGGAGCACTGAAGCTTTCTTT. Translating it yields CAIGDRERSTEAFF. The chain couples TRBV10-3 to TRBJ1-1; 7 bases map to TRBD1. Trimming removed 8 bases from V and 4 bases from J; junction bases left unmatched: 10. The CDR3 has 14 amino acids. CDR1 is ENHRY, CDR2 SYGVKD, per germline.

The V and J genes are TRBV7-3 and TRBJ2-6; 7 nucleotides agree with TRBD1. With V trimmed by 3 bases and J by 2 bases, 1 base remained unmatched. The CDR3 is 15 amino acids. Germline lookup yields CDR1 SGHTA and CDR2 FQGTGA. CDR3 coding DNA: TGTGCCAGCAGCTTGACAGGGACTGGGGCCAACGTCCTGACTTTC. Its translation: CASSLTGTGANVLTF.